Below, 14 T cell receptor beta chains from the same sample are listed, as sequenced in a study of T-cell memory formation after mild COVID-19. TCRdb called the 5' RACE reads again in MiXCR, with one record for every CDR3 protein. The table records about 320,000 distinct CDR3 sequences, over 11% of them present only once. Specimen: PBMCs or a T cell subset sorted from them (not recorded which). All receptors come from a man between 18 and 29 years old who had mild COVID-19 (a few samples of this study predate the infection). Cell type and time point are not known.

There are many counts of this clonotype. The chain combines TRBV6-2 or TRBV6-3 with TRBJ2-2; 10 nucleotides line up with TRBD1. This CDR3 is 16 amino acids long. V lost 2 bases and J lost 3; bases outside the gene matches: 3. Germline V CDR1 and CDR2: MNHEY, SVGEGT. The CDR3 is CASSYIGTGDTGELFF. The CDR3 DNA is TGTGCCAGCAGTTACATCGGGACAGGGGACACCGGGGAGCTGTTTTTT.

A few counts support this clonotype. The J gene is TRBJ1-5, the V gene TRBV12-3 or TRBV12-4; no reliable D call. Trimming removed 3 bases at V and 3 bases at J, with 9 bases between. This CDR3 is 14 amino acids long. This CDR3 is CASSLRQNNQPQHF. The CDR3 DNA reads as TGTGCCAGCAGTTTGCGGCAGAACAATCAGCCCCAGCATTTT.

V and J are TRBV20-1 and TRBJ1-1, with D hard to call. This CDR3 region has 12 residues. Trimming removed 4 bases from V and 0 bases from J, with 6 bases in between. Per germline, CDR1 DFQATT and CDR2 SNEGSKA (reference sequence). The CDR3 spells CSAKRVNTEAFF. As DNA, the CDR3 is TGCAGTGCTAAGAGGGTGAACACTGAAGCTTTCTTT.

This clonotype was detected only a few times. The V gene is TRBV7-2, the J gene TRBJ2-7, with 7 bases matching TRBD1. With 6 bases clipped from V and 4 bases from J, the junction kept 6 bases outside the gene matches. CDR3 length equals 13 residues. From germline, CDR1 is SGHTA and CDR2 FQGNSA. The CDR3, as DNA: TGTGCCAGCAGACTTGACAGGGAGTACGAGCAGTACTTC. Encoded protein: CASRLDREYEQYF.

The V and J genes are TRBV7-2 and TRBJ1-3; 10 bases agree with TRBD1. V lost 5 bases and J lost 1; bases outside the gene matches: 5. Germline CDR1 is SGHTA and CDR2 is FQGNSA. The CDR3 covers 16 residues. The CDR3 protein is CASSARQGASGNTIYF. CDR3 sequence (DNA): TGTGCCAGCAGCGCCCGACAGGGGGCATCTGGAAACACCATATATTTT.

The chain has TRBV12-3 or TRBV12-4 and TRBJ1-5; TRBD1 aligns across 7 bases. Germline trimming cut 7 bases from V and 6 bases from J; bases unmatched to any gene: 12. The CDR3 is 15 amino acids. Written as DNA, the CDR3 is TGTGCCAGCACTTCAACCCGGACAGGTATTCAGCCCCAGCATTTT. This gives the protein CASTSTRTGIQPQHF.

This chain joins TRBV7-3 and TRBJ2-2; D unresolved. Trimming took 1 base from V and 4 from J, leaving 13 bases between them. This CDR3 has 16 residues. Germline loops: CDR1 SGHTA, CDR2 FQGTGA. The CDR3 loop reads CASSLIRRNLTGELFF. The CDR3 DNA is TGTGCCAGCAGCTTAATACGTCGGAATCTCACCGGGGAGCTGTTTTTT.

The rearrangement uses TRBV24-1 and TRBJ1-1; tentatively, D is TRBD1 (6 bases). V was shortened by 9 bases and J by 2 bases, with 12 bases between the two germline ends. There are 13 residues in the CDR3. CDR1 is KGHDR and CDR2 is SFDVKD in the germline V gene. The CDR3 DNA sequence: TGTGCCACCCGCAGGGGCGAAAACACTGAAGCTTTCTTT. Its protein product is CATRRGENTEAFF.

In this sample, this clonotype turned up a few times. V usage is TRBV5-1 and J usage is TRBJ1-2; no clear D. The ends were cut back, 0 bases at V and 6 bases at J, with 9 bases in the middle. CDR1 and CDR2 (germline): SGHRS, YFSETQ. The CDR3 sequence is 13 residues long. As DNA, the CDR3 is TGCGCCAGCAGCTTGGGAGCCCGGAATGGCTACACCTTC. Translating it yields CASSLGARNGYTF.

This chain joins TRBV6-2 or TRBV6-3 and TRBJ1-1; TRBD1 might be the D (6 bases). Looked up from germline, CDR1 is MNHEY and CDR2 is SVGEGT. The CDR3 length is 15 residues. Trimming cost V 4 bases and J 7 bases, with 19 bases left between them. CDR3 sequence: CASSLSGGGLFEAFF. CDR3 bases: TGTGCCAGCAGTTTGTCCGGCGGGGGCCTTTTTGAAGCTTTCTTT.

This clonotype was seen more than once but under ten times. The rearrangement uses TRBV24-1 and TRBJ1-2; the D gene is possibly TRBD1 (5 bases). CDR1 is KGHDR and CDR2 is SFDVKD in the germline V gene. There are 13 residues in the CDR3. Trimming removed 4 bases at V and 8 bases at J, with 13 bases between. DNA of the CDR3: TGTGCCACCAGTGAGGGCACCTGGGGCGGCTACACCTTC. It encodes CATSEGTWGGYTF.

This clonotype has a handful of counts. The gene calls are TRBV2 and TRBJ2-5, with TRBD2 matching over 9 bases. Trimming took 9 bases from V and 5 from J; bases not matched to a gene: 7. This CDR3 comprises 13 residues. The germline CDR1 and CDR2 sequences are SNHLY and FYNNEI. CDR3 nucleotides: TGTGCCAGTAAGCGGGGGGCCGGGGAGACCCAGTACTTC. It specifies CASKRGAGETQYF.

This clonotype was detected ten times or more. At one end the junction does not follow the germline gene, possibly because of a read error. This sequence joins TRBV5-1 and TRBJ1-1; 8 nucleotides line up with TRBD1. The CDR3 consists of 13 residues. From germline, CDR1 is SGHRS and CDR2 YFSETQ. This chain's CDR3 is CASSLQGGTEAFF. In DNA form, the CDR3 reads TGTGCCAGCAGCTTACAGGGGGGGACTGAAGCTTTCTTT.

This clonotype was found a few times. This rearrangement joins TRBV25-1 to TRBJ1-1; TRBD1 agrees at 9 bases. The junction had 6 bases not matched to a gene; V was cut back by 6 bases and J by 1 base. This CDR3 region has 15 residues. Germline CDR1 MGHDK, CDR2 SYGVNS. The CDR3 spells CASSPLGQGNTEAFF. Here the CDR3 DNA reads TGTGCCAGCAGCCCCCTGGGACAGGGGAACACTGAAGCTTTCTTT.